This T cell receptor (beta chain) comes out of a study of CD8 T cells in ankylosing spondylitis. This clonotype has a count of ten or more. As yet, its antigen is unknown. Findings and caveats of the study: It was reported that disease-linked clones were significantly enriched in matched ankylosing spondylitis synovial fluid. CD8+ disease-linked clones were present at relatively low frequencies in blood. There were earlier reports of some motif variants in reactive arthritis synovial fluid and blood.

This CDR3 has 14 amino acids. V was pared by 1 base and J by 5 bases, with 10 bases between. Per the germline V gene, CDR1 is KGHDR and CDR2 is SFDVKD. The TCR beta libraries were generated through quantitative 5'-RACE incorporating molecular barcodes. TCRdb fed the 5' RACE reads into MiXCR, producing one record per CDR3 protein. Altogether around 180,000 distinct CDR3 sequences are present, 18% being singletons, with the ten largest covering about 4.3%. This clonotype was sampled from a male donor aged 10 to 30 with ankylosing spondylitis or in good health (not recorded which). J is TRBJ1-1 and V is TRBV24-1, with a weak D call TRBD1 (5 bases). What was sequenced was blood, either unsorted or a sorted T cell fraction (not recorded which). The CDR3 bases are TGTGCCACCAGTGATTTTGGGACCCAAACTGAAGCTTTCTTT. This codes for CATSDFGTQTEAFF.